This T cell receptor (beta chain) was recorded in a study of blood T cell repertoires in COVID-19. About the study: Whether acute or convalescent, the COVID-19 samples came from the United States, Italy and Spain. The cDNA or gDNA used as material had been derived from T cells, B-cell-depleted T cells, or PBMCs.

In germline, CDR1 is SGHNT, CDR2 YYREEE (reference sequence). The CDR3 runs to 16 residues. With 4 bases removed from V and 0 bases from J, the gap between germline ends came to 11 bases. In the original workflow: Using reference gene primer amplification, nucleated cell counts were estimated. Clones were read by immunoSEQ multiplex PCR, and TCRdb kept only the in-frame ones, dropping some. From that table come the V and J calls and clone size; the DNA was used to work out D and trimming. The table has tens of thousands of clones, around 80% seen once. This clonotype was obtained from a woman of 80 years or more with acute or convalescent COVID-19. The source material was peripheral blood. The chain links TRBV5-4 to TRBJ1-6; D not certain. The CDR3 region has the DNA TGTGCCAGCAGCCAAAGCCTTGGCTCCTATAATTCACCCCTCCACTTT. It encodes CASSQSLGSYNSPLHF.